This T cell receptor (beta chain) is drawn from a study of T cell responses to AZD1222 COVID-19 vaccine. In the study overall: Second-dose timings of about 4 or about 12 weeks were pooled. Study conclusions and caveats: Baseline seropositivity occurred in only 5 to 7 AZD1222 recipients. Among the donors, most were white British and more were female, and clonal diversity was possibly underestimated.

Turning to this clone: Its matching antigen is unknown.

The V end lost 7 bases, the J end lost 4 bases, and 17 bases lay between the germline ends. CDR1 and CDR2 (germline): MNHEY, SMNVEV (reference sequence). The CDR3 loop spans 15 amino acids. Only in-frame clones appear in the TCRdb table, and some are missing; sequencing was by immunoSEQ multiplex PCR. This table has approximately 110,000 clones, under 90% appearing once. This chain joins TRBV27 and TRBJ2-1; D is possibly TRBD2 (6 bases). The sequence was obtained from an adult in good health. The material sequenced was peripheral blood, taken on day 0 of AZD1222 vaccination. Here the CDR3 reads CASTKEGFSYNEQFF. In DNA, the CDR3 is TGTGCCAGCACTAAGGAGGGGTTCAGTTACAATGAGCAGTTCTTC.